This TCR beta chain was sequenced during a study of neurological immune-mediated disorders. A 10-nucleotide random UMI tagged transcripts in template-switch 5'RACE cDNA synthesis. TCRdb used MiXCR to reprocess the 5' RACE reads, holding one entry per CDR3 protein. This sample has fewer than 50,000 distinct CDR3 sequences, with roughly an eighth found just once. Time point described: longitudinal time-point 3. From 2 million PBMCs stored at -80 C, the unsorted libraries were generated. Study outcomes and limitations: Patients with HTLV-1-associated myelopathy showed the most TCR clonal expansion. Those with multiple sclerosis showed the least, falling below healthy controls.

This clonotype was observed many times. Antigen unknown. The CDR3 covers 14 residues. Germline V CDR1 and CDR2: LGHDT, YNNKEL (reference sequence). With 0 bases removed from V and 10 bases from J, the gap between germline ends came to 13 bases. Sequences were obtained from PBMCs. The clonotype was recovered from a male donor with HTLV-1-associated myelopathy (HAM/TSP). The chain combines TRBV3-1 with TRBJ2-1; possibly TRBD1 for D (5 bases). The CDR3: CASSQDPRVREQFF. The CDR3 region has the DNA TGTGCCAGCAGCCAAGATCCCAGGGTGAGAGAGCAGTTCTTC.